Presented here are 15 T cell receptor beta chains from one specimen sequenced in a study of technical replicates of blood from a few donors. Sequenced by immunoSEQ multiplex PCR; TCRdb stores in-frame clones only, minus some. Here the sample spans roughly 68,000 clones, around 97% being singletons. Sequenced input: T cells isolated from PBMCs. The source is a human donor in good health.

The chain is built from TRBV5-5 and TRBJ1-5; weak D call: TRBD1 (6 bases). The V and J ends lost 2 bases and 4 bases respectively, with 13 bases between them. Germline lookup yields CDR1 SGHKS and CDR2 YYEKEE (reference sequence). The CDR3 has 15 residues. In nucleotides, the CDR3 is TGTGCCAGCAGCTTTAACCGGGACACTAATCAGCCCCAGCATTTT. Amino acids: CASSFNRDTNQPQHF.

The chain uses TRBV30 and TRBJ2-2, with a possible D match to TRBD1 (6 bases). Germline V lookup: CDR1 GTSNPN, CDR2 SVGIG (reference sequence). Trimming stripped 8 bases from V and 1 base from J, with 14 bases between. The CDR3 is 14 amino acids. The CDR3 is CAGPGERNTGELFF. Written as DNA, the CDR3 is TGTGCCGGCCCAGGGGAACGGAACACCGGGGAGCTGTTTTTT.

The chain couples TRBV7-3 to TRBJ2-5; 11 bases align to TRBD2. The CDR3 consists of 15 residues. Germline-derived CDR1 and CDR2 are SGHTA and FQGTGA. With V trimmed by 5 bases and J by 2 bases, 4 bases remained unmatched. CDR3 DNA: TGTGCCAGCAGCCTCAGACTAGCGGGGCAAGAGACCCAGTACTTC. This encodes CASSLRLAGQETQYF.

The chain carries TRBV4-2 and TRBJ2-2; 8 bases are a match to TRBD2. This CDR3 has 20 amino acids. V dropped 0 bases and J dropped 6; count of bases not matched to a gene: 18. The germline V gene has CDR1 LGHNA and CDR2 YNFKEQ. The CDR3 DNA follows: TGTGCCAGCAGCCAAGAATTAAGTCTAGCGGGTTTCGTCGGGGCCGGGGAGCTGTTTTTT. This sequence encodes CASSQELSLAGFVGAGELFF.

The chain joins TRBV19 to TRBJ2-1; 7 bases align to TRBD2. After removal of 9 bases from V and 6 bases from J, the junction contained 11 bases not matched to a gene. Germline V gene data show CDR1 as LNHDA and CDR2 as SQIVND (reference sequence). There are 14 residues in the CDR3. CDR3 protein: CASSLGGLLNEQFF. The CDR3 DNA follows: TGTGCCAGCTCCTTGGGAGGGCTACTCAATGAGCAGTTCTTC.

V usage is TRBV6-1 and J usage is TRBJ1-1, with 7 bases matching TRBD1. The CDR3 totals 13 residues. CDR1 MNHNS and CDR2 SASEGT come from the germline V gene. Trimming cost V 5 bases and J 6 bases; bases outside gene matches: 6. The CDR3 loop reads CASSPRGRAEAFF. The CDR3 region has the DNA TGTGCCAGCAGTCCTAGGGGGCGGGCTGAAGCTTTCTTT.

The gene calls are TRBV27 and TRBJ1-1; D possibly corresponds to TRBD1 (6 bases). V lost 6 bases and J lost 4, with 15 bases in between. The CDR3 totals 14 residues. The germline V gene encodes CDR1 MNHEY and CDR2 SMNVEV (reference sequence). The CDR3 DNA is TGTGCCAGCAGCCTCCGGGGGGCAGGCACTGAAGCTTTCTTT. This sequence encodes CASSLRGAGTEAFF.

This chain uses TRBV5-6 with TRBJ1-5, with 8 bases identical to TRBD1. V was pared by 4 bases and J by 7 bases, with 10 bases of the junction left unmatched. The CDR3 consists of 15 residues. Germline V gene sequence: CDR1 SGHDT, CDR2 YYEEEE. CDR3 region: CASSHGTGRSQPQHF. The CDR3, as DNA: TGTGCCAGCAGCCACGGGACAGGACGCAGCCAGCCCCAGCATTTT.

The chain is built from TRBV29-1 and TRBJ2-5, with 11 positions matching TRBD1. Trimming cost V 6 bases and J 3 bases; bases outside gene matches: 6. The germline V gene encodes CDR1 SQVTM and CDR2 ANQGSEA. This CDR3 contains 14 residues. The CDR3 region is CSVGQGALEETQYF. DNA for the CDR3: TGCAGCGTAGGACAGGGGGCCTTAGAAGAGACCCAGTACTTC.

The CDR3 DNA follows: TGTGCCATCAGTGAACCTAGCGGACCAAATGAGCAGTTCTTC. Its protein is CAISEPSGPNEQFF. The V call is TRBV10-3, the J call TRBJ2-1; 7 bases match TRBD2. The germline V gene has CDR1 ENHRY and CDR2 SYGVKD. V was clipped by 3 bases and J by 7 bases; unmatched bases: 6. This CDR3 is built from 14 residues.

The chain joins TRBV9 to TRBJ1-4; no firm D call. The CDR3 consists of 14 residues. Trimming pared 2 bases from V and 4 bases from J, leaving 9 bases between. Germline V CDR1 and CDR2: SGDLS, YYNGEE. For the CDR3, the DNA is TGTGCCAGCAGCGTTGGCCAGATTAATGAAAAACTGTTTTTT. It translates to CASSVGQINEKLFF.

This chain uses TRBV13 with TRBJ2-1, with 8 bases aligning to TRBD2. This CDR3 is 16 amino acids long. Germline V gene lookup returns CDR1 PRHDT and CDR2 FYEKMQ (reference sequence). J gave up 2 bases and V 5 bases, and 8 bases lay outside the gene matches. CDR3 nucleotides: TGTGCCAGCAGCCCCCAGGGTAGCGGGGCCTACAATGAGCAGTTCTTC. Translated, it gives CASSPQGSGAYNEQFF.

The genes are TRBV6-1 and TRBJ2-3; 7 bases are a match to TRBD1. The trim removed 7 bases at V and 5 bases at J, leaving 9 bases unmatched. This CDR3 contains 14 residues. Germline CDR1 MNHNS, CDR2 SASEGT. DNA for the CDR3: TGTGCCAGCATCCGCGACAGGGAAATAGATACGCAGTATTTT. Its protein product is CASIRDREIDTQYF.

CDR3 in amino acids: CASSLLAGDYNEQFF. The CDR3 coding sequence is TGTGCCAGCAGTTTGTTAGCGGGAGACTACAATGAGCAGTTCTTC. The chain links TRBV28 to TRBJ2-1; 9 bases map to TRBD2. This CDR3 comprises 15 residues. The ends lost 3 bases at V and 3 bases at J; junction bases unmatched: 3. Germline V gene lookup returns CDR1 MDHEN and CDR2 SYDVKM.

The gene calls are TRBV10-3 and TRBJ2-7, with D possibly matching TRBD1 (5 bases). The CDR3 contains 15 residues. V shed 0 bases and J shed 3 bases, with 12 bases lying between them. Germline CDR1 is ENHRY and CDR2 is SYGVKD. In DNA, the CDR3 is TGTGCCATCAGTGAGTCTGACAGCCCCAACTACGAGCAGTACTTC. Amino acids: CAISESDSPNYEQYF.